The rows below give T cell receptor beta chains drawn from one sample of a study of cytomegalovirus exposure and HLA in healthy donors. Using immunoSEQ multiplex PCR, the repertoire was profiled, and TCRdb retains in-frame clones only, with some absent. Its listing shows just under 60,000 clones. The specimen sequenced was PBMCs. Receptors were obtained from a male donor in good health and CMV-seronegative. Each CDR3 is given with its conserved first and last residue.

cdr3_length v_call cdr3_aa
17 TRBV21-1 CASSKWGQGARGNTIYF
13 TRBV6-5 CASTSGGNQPQHF
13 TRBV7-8 CASSLGSRGEQYF
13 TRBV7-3 CASSLGGHTEAFF
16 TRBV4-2 CASRQDSSGGLGEQNF
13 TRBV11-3 CASGGGVYNEQFF
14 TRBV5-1 CASSREREAYEQYF
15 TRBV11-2 CASRISLEEHTEAFF
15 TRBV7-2 CASNEGLANDNEQFF
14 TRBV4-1 CASSHRGGGTEAFF
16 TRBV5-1 CASSFTTGSSYNEQFF
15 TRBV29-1 CSVPRLVLATDKQYF
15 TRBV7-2 CASSLSDSVNYGYTF
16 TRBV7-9 CASSRRGGTGEYEQYF
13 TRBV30 CAWSPMGGVGYTF
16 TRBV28 CASSLGGSGGTDTQYF